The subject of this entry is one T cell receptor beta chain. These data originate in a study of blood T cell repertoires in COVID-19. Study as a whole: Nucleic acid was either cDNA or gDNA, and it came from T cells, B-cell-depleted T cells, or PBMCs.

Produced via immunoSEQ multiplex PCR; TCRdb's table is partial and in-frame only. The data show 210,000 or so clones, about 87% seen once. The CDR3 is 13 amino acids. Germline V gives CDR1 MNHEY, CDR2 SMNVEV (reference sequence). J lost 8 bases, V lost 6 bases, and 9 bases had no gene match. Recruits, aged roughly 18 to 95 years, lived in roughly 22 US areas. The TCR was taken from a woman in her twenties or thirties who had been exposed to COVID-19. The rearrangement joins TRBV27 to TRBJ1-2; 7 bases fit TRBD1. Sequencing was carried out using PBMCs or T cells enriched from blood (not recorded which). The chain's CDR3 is CASSVQGTFGYTF. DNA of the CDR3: TGTGCCAGCAGCGTACAGGGGACTTTCGGCTACACCTTC.